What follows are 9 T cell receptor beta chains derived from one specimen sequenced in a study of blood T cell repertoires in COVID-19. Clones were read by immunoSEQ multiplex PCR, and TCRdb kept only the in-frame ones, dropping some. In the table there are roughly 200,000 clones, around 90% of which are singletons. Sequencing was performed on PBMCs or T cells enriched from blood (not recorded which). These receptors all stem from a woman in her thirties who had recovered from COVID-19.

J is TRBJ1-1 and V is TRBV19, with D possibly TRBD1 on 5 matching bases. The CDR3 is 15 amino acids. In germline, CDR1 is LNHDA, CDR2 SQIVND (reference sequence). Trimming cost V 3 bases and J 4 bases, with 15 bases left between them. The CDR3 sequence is CASSMRPGGVTEAFF. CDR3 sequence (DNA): TGTGCCAGTAGTATGCGCCCGGGGGGGGTCACTGAAGCTTTCTTT.

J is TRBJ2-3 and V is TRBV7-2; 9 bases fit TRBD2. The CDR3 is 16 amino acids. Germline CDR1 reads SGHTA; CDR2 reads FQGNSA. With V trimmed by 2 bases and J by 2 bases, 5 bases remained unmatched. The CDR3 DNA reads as TGTGCCAGCAGCTTACTAGCGGGACTGGCCACAGATACGCAGTATTTT. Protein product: CASSLLAGLATDTQYF. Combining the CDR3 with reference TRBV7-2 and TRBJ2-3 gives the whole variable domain GAGVSQSPSNKVTEKGKDVELRCDPISGHTALYWYRQSLGQGLEFLIYFQGNSAPDKSGLPSDRFSAERTGGSVSTLTIQRTQQEDSAVYLCASSLLAGLATDTQYFGPGTRLTVL.

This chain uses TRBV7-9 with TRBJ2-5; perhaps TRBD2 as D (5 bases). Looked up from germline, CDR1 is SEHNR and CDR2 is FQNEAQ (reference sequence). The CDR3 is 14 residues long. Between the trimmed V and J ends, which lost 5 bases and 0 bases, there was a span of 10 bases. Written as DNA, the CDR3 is TGTGCCAGCAGCCACGAGGGTTACCAAGAGACCCAGTACTTC. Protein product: CASSHEGYQETQYF. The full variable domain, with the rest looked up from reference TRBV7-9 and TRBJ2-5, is DTGVSQNPRHKITKRGQNVTFRCDPISEHNRLYWYRQTLGQGPEFLTYFQNEAQLEKSRLLSDRFSAERPKGSFSTLEIQRTEQGDSAMYLCASSHEGYQETQYFGPGTRLLVL.

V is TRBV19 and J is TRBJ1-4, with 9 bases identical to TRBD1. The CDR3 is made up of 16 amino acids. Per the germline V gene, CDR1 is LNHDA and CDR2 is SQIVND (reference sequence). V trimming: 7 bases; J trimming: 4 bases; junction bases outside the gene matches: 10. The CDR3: CASTRTGAFINEKLFF. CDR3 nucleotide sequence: TGTGCCAGTACTAGGACAGGGGCCTTTATTAATGAAAAACTGTTTTTT.

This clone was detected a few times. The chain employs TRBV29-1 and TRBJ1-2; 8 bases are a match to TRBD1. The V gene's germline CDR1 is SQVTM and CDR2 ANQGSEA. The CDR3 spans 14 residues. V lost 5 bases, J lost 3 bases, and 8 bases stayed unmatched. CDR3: CSVFSGQGYYGYTF. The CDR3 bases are TGCAGCGTTTTCAGTGGACAGGGCTACTATGGCTACACCTTC.

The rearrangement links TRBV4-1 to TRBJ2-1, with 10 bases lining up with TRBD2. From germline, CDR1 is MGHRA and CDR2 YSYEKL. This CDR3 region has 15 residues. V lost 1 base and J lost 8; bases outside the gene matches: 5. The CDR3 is CASSQALAGDDEQFF. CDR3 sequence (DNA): TGCGCCAGCAGCCAAGCCCTAGCGGGAGACGATGAGCAGTTCTTC.

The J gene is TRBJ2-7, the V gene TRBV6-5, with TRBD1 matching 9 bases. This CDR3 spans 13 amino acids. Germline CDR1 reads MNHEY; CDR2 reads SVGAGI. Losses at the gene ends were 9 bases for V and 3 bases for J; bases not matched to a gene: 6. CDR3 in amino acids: CARSGQGYYEQYF. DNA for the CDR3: TGTGCCAGATCGGGACAGGGATACTACGAGCAGTACTTC.

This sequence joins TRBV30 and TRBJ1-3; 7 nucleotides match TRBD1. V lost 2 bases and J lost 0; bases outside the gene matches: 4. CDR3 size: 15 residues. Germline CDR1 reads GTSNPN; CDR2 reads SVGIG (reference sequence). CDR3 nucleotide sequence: TGTGCCTGGAGTACAGGGACAGCCTCTGGAAACACCATATATTTT. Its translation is CAWSTGTASGNTIYF. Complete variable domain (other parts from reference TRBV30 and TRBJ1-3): SQTIHQWPATLVQPVGSPLSLECTVEGTSNPNLYWYRQAAGRGLQLLFYSVGIGQISSEVPQNLSASRPQDRQFILSSKKLLLSDSGFYLCAWSTGTASGNTIYFGEGSWLTVV.

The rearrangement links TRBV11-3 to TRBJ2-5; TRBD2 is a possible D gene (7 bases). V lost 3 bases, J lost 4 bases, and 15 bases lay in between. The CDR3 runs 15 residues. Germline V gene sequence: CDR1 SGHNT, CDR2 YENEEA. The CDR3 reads CASSLRRGLSETQYF. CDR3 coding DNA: TGTGCCAGCAGCTTGCGGCGGGGGCTATCAGAGACCCAGTACTTC.